This passage covers 20 T cell receptor beta chains from one sample sequenced in a study of shared clonotypes between healthy human individuals. Sequencing was performed with immunoSEQ multiplex PCR; in TCRdb, only in-frame clones are kept and a portion is missing. The sample yields nearly 1 million clones, about 80% seen once. Sequenced input: memory CD4+ T cells sorted from blood. Described subset: CD45RA-negative fraction. These receptors came from a man aged 18 to 35 in good health.

This chain joins TRBV19 and TRBJ1-6; the D gene is possibly TRBD1 (5 bases). Trimming removed 1 base from V and 7 bases from J, with 14 bases in between. The CDR3 is 16 amino acids. The germline V gene encodes CDR1 LNHDA and CDR2 SQIVND (reference sequence). CDR3: CASSIGGGNINSPLHF. In nucleotides, the CDR3 is TGTGCCAGTAGTATAGGTGGGGGTAACATAAATTCACCCCTCCACTTT.

This chain joins TRBV6-5 and TRBJ1-1, with no clear D. In germline, CDR1 is MNHEY, CDR2 SVGAGI. The CDR3 is 14 residues long. V lost 5 bases and J lost 4, with 14 bases in between. CDR3 region: CASSGGKAGTEAFF. The CDR3 DNA follows: TGTGCCAGCAGTGGCGGGAAGGCGGGCACTGAAGCTTTCTTT.

The J gene is TRBJ2-3, the V gene TRBV19, with D perhaps assigned TRBD1 or TRBD2 (5 bases each). CDR3 length: 16 residues. The germline V and J ends were trimmed by 4 bases and 3 bases, with 17 bases remaining between them. CDR1 and CDR2 (germline): LNHDA, SQIVND (reference sequence). The CDR3 DNA is TGTGCCAGTAGTAAGGGGAGACCCCCGGGGACAGATACGCAGTATTTT. It yields the protein CASSKGRPPGTDTQYF. The entire variable domain, with the rest obtained from reference TRBV19 and TRBJ2-3, is as follows: DGGITQSPKYLFRKEGQNVTLSCEQNLNHDAMYWYRQDPGQGLRLIYYSQIVNDFQKGDIAEGYSVSREKKESFPLTVTSAQKNPTAFYLCASSKGRPPGTDTQYFGPGTRLTVL.

V gene TRBV4-1 combines with J gene TRBJ2-3; D ambiguous. Trimming pared 3 bases from V and 4 bases from J, leaving 11 bases between. This CDR3 is 14 amino acids long. The V gene's germline CDR1 is MGHRA and CDR2 YSYEKL. In nucleotides, the CDR3 is TGCGCCAGCAGCCACGGCCCTGTGGCAGATACGCAGTATTTT. It translates to CASSHGPVADTQYF.

V is TRBV2 and J is TRBJ1-3; the D gene is possibly TRBD1 (5 bases). The V gene lost 4 bases and the J gene lost 0 bases, with 7 bases spanning the gap. CDR3 length: 14 amino acids. Looked up from germline, CDR1 is SNHLY and CDR2 is FYNNEI. CDR3 sequence reads: CASSGTPSGNTIYF. For the CDR3, the DNA is TGTGCCAGCAGTGGGACACCCTCTGGAAACACCATATATTTT.

This chain links TRBV4-1 with TRBJ1-1, with D unresolved. The CDR3 spans 14 residues. Germline V gene sequence: CDR1 MGHRA, CDR2 YSYEKL. With 0 bases removed from V and 7 bases from J, the gap between germline ends came to 12 bases. This chain's CDR3 is CASSQEEGEGEAFF. DNA of the CDR3: TGCGCCAGCAGCCAAGAGGAGGGCGAGGGTGAAGCTTTCTTT.

The chain employs TRBV6-1 and TRBJ2-1, with D tentatively TRBD1 or TRBD2 (5 bases each). CDR3 length: 18 amino acids. Germline CDR1 is MNHNS and CDR2 is SASEGT. Between the trimmed V and J ends, which lost 4 bases and 2 bases, there was a span of 21 bases. The CDR3 protein is CASSGDGAKGGTYNEQFF. The CDR3, as DNA: TGTGCCAGCAGTGGAGACGGGGCCAAAGGAGGTACCTACAATGAGCAGTTCTTC.

The V and J genes are TRBV7-2 and TRBJ2-7; 13 bases are a match to TRBD2. The CDR3 loop spans 15 amino acids. Germline V gene data show CDR1 as SGHTA and CDR2 as FQGNSA. V lost 6 bases and J lost 2; bases outside the gene matches: 4. CDR3 region: CASRPTSGRTYEQYF. Written as DNA, the CDR3 is TGTGCCAGCAGACCGACTAGCGGGAGGACCTACGAGCAGTACTTC.

The count of this clone is one. The rearrangement joins TRBV18 to TRBJ2-3; 11 nucleotides line up with TRBD2. V was pared by 6 bases and J by 2 bases, with 10 bases of the junction left unmatched. The CDR3 totals 17 residues. Germline values: CDR1 KGHSH, CDR2 LQKENI. In DNA form, the CDR3 reads TGTGCCAGCTCCCGATTCTTGACTAGCGGGGACACAGATACGCAGTATTTT. Translation: CASSRFLTSGDTDTQYF.

The chain combines TRBV7-2 with TRBJ1-1; a weak D match, TRBD1 (6 bases). V lost 8 bases and J lost 3, with 16 bases in between. CDR3 length equals 14 residues. Germline CDR1 is SGHTA and CDR2 is FQGNSA. CDR3 bases: TGTGCCAGCGCCAGGGGAGGATTTGACACTGAAGCTTTCTTT. Protein: CASARGGFDTEAFF.

For the CDR3, the DNA is TGCGCCAGCAGCTCATCTGCGGGGAAGAGCTCCTACGAGCAGTACTTC. It codes for CASSSSAGKSSYEQYF. V is TRBV5-1 and J is TRBJ2-7; D is perhaps TRBD2 (6 bases). Germline CDR1 is SGHRS and CDR2 is YFSETQ. Trimming cost V 3 bases and J 0 bases, with 16 bases left between them. There are 16 residues in the CDR3.

In its sample, this clone was seen a few times. The sample has other DNA sequences that encode this CDR3 too. The CDR3, as DNA: TGTGCCAGCAGTACCGAGACGAACACTGAAGCTTTCTTT. It yields the protein CASSTETNTEAFF. The chain carries TRBV2 and TRBJ1-1; D is ambiguous. The CDR3 consists of 13 residues. Germline V gene lookup returns CDR1 SNHLY and CDR2 FYNNEI. V gave up 5 bases and J gave up 1 base, with 8 bases separating them.

CDR3 in DNA: TGCGCCAGCAGTTCCCCCGGGCAAGGGGGCCAAGAGACCCAGTACTTC. Amino acids: CASSSPGQGGQETQYF. The chain couples TRBV5-1 to TRBJ2-5; possible D gene TRBD1, 6 bases. Germline V gene sequence: CDR1 SGHRS, CDR2 YFSETQ. Deletions cut 5 bases from V and 1 base from J, with 18 bases between. There are 16 residues in the CDR3.

Note on this clone: The sample has other DNA sequences that encode this CDR3 too. V and J are TRBV7-2 and TRBJ2-2, with TRBD2 matching 16 bases. Germline lookup yields CDR1 SGHTA and CDR2 FQGNSA. The V segment lost 5 bases and the J segment 5 bases; nucleotides outside the gene matches: 5. The CDR3 runs to 17 residues. The CDR3 region is CASSPPGLAGGTGELFF. CDR3 in DNA: TGTGCCAGCAGCCCGCCGGGACTAGCGGGGGGGACCGGGGAGCTGTTTTTT.

The chain carries TRBV14 and TRBJ1-2, with D possibly matching TRBD1 (5 bases). Germline V gives CDR1 SGHDN, CDR2 FVKESK. V was shortened by 3 bases and J by 4 bases, with 6 bases between the two germline ends. This CDR3 region has 12 residues. The CDR3 sequence is CASSQQGYGYTF. DNA of the CDR3: TGTGCCAGCAGCCAGCAGGGCTATGGCTACACCTTC.

This clone has just a few counts. V and J are TRBV7-2 and TRBJ2-1; 12 bases fit TRBD2. The junction had 8 bases not matched to a gene; V was cut back by 5 bases and J by 0 bases. Germline loops: CDR1 SGHTA, CDR2 FQGNSA. This CDR3 region has 18 residues. Here the CDR3 reads CASSLPTLAGGSYNEQFF. CDR3 nucleotide sequence: TGTGCCAGCAGCCTTCCCACACTAGCGGGGGGCTCCTACAATGAGCAGTTCTTC.

This chain joins TRBV5-1 and TRBJ2-1; 7 bases are shared with TRBD2. This CDR3 has 13 amino acids. Germline V lookup: CDR1 SGHRS, CDR2 YFSETQ. V dropped 0 bases and J dropped 6; count of bases not matched to a gene: 0. The CDR3 protein is CASSLGLANEQFF. The CDR3 DNA sequence: TGCGCCAGCAGCTTGGGACTAGCCAATGAGCAGTTCTTC.

The genes are TRBV25-1 and TRBJ2-1; D gene ambiguous. V lost 6 bases, J lost 2 bases, and 14 bases lay in between. Per the germline V gene, CDR1 is MGHDK and CDR2 is SYGVNS. This CDR3 has 15 residues. The CDR3 nucleotides read TGTGCCAGCAGCTTGGGGAACATGCCCTACAATGAGCAGTTCTTC. Translated: CASSLGNMPYNEQFF.

The rearrangement uses TRBV7-2 and TRBJ2-7; 14 positions match TRBD2. The CDR3 contains 17 residues. Germline CDR1 is SGHTA and CDR2 is FQGNSA. Trimming at V came to 5 bases and at J to 7 bases, leaving 13 bases not matched to a gene. The CDR3, as DNA: TGTGCCAGCAGCCTGGGGACTAGCGGGAGAGGTCGTTTTGAGCAGTACTTC. Protein product: CASSLGTSGRGRFEQYF.

The chain combines TRBV5-1 with TRBJ1-1, with 7 bases lining up with TRBD1. V lost 6 bases and J lost 0; bases outside the gene matches: 5. CDR1 is SGHRS, CDR2 YFSETQ, per germline. The CDR3 is 14 residues long. The DNA for the CDR3 is TGCGCCAGCACTACCCAGGGGGTGAACACTGAAGCTTTCTTT. Translating it yields CASTTQGVNTEAFF. The full variable domain, its missing parts supplied by reference TRBV5-1 and TRBJ1-1, is KAGVTQTPRYLIKTRGQQVTLSCSPISGHRSVSWYQQTPGQGLQFLFEYFSETQRNKGNFPGRFSGRQFSNSRSEMNVSTLELGDSALYLCASTTQGVNTEAFFGQGTRLTVV.